Only one count was recorded for the clone carrying this TCR beta chain. This record comes from a study of technical replicates of blood from several donors. Produced via immunoSEQ multiplex PCR; TCRdb's table is partial and in-frame only. The table has approximately 51,000 clones, about 94% seen once. The germline gives CDR1 LNHDA, CDR2 SQIVND (reference sequence). This CDR3 is 14 amino acids long. The V segment lost 5 bases and the J segment 2 bases; nucleotides outside the gene matches: 4. The sample consisted of PBMCs. The source of this sequence is a human donor in good health. Some clones in this sample may be carry-over from other donors' samples. V and J are TRBV19 and TRBJ2-7; the match to TRBD1 covers 9 bases. The CDR3 nucleotides are TGTGCCAGTAGTCCGGGACAGGGACCCTACGAGCAGTACTTC. The encoded protein is CASSPGQGPYEQYF.